The TCR beta chain under discussion was sequenced for a study of T cells in Graves' hyperthyroidism and ophthalmopathy. About the research overall: The authors collected peripheral blood at initial diagnosis, before any treatment.

There were TCR beta CDR3 regions amplified from RNA transcripts. The HTBI set primed first-round TCR CDR3 RT-PCR. TCRdb reprocessed the multiplex PCR reads with MiXCR, giving one entry per CDR3 protein. The sample has more than 500,000 distinct CDR3 sequences; around 15% are singletons. Clinical symptoms, serum thyroxine and TRAb, thyroid ultrasound and orbital computed tomography together formed the diagnostic basis. This clonotype was detected a few times. Its matching antigen is unknown. Study-wide results and limits: With a median lead of approximately 6.4 months before onset, the model predicted ophthalmopathy. Most thyroid clonotypes with frequency above 0.001 were detected in blood.

Sequencing used blood. The TCR sequence derives from a woman aged 25-40 years with Graves' ophthalmopathy.

The CDR3 DNA reads TGTGCCAGCAGTTTGCAAGCGGTCCCAGATACGCAGTATTTT. It yields the protein CASSLQAVPDTQYF. The V call is TRBV27, the J call TRBJ2-3, with D perhaps matching TRBD2 (5 bases). There are 14 residues in the CDR3. CDR1 MNHEY and CDR2 SMNVEV come from the germline V gene (reference sequence). Trimming left V 3 bases short and J 4 bases short, with 11 bases between.